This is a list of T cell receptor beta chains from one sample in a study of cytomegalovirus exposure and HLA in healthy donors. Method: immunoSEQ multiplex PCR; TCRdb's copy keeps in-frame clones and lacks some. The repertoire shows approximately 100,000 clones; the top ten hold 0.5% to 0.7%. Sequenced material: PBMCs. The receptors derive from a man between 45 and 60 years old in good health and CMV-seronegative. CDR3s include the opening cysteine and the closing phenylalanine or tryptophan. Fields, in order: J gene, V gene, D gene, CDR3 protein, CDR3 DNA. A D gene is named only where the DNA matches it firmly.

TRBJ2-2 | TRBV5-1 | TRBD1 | CASSSTGFPNTGELFF | TGCGCCAGCAGCTCGACAGGGTTTCCGAACACCGGGGAGCTGTTTTTT
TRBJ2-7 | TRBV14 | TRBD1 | CASSRTGTAYEQYF | TGTGCCAGCAGCCGAACCGGGACAGCCTACGAGCAGTACTTC
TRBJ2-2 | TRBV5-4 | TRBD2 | CASSPRGWSGSIGELFF | TGTGCCAGCAGCCCCAGAGGGTGGAGCGGGAGCATCGGGGAGCTGTTTTTT
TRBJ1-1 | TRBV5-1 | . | CASSTGQPSNTEAFF | TGCGCCAGCAGCACCGGACAGCCCTCCAACACTGAAGCTTTCTTT
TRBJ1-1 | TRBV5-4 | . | CASSLFGQGNTEAFF | TGTGCCAGCAGCTTGTTTGGGCAGGGAAACACTGAAGCTTTCTTT
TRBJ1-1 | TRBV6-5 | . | CASSRSGMNTEAFF | TGTGCCAGCAGCCGATCGGGGATGAACACTGAAGCTTTCTTT
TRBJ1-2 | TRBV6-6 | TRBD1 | CASSHRQGVDGYTF | TGTGCCAGCAGCCATAGACAGGGGGTGGATGGCTACACCTTC
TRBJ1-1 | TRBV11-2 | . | CASSPSLLARTEAFF | TGTGCCAGCAGCCCTAGCCTCCTGGCCCGAACTGAAGCTTTCTTT
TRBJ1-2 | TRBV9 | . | CASSVGRNTNPYGYTF | TGTGCCAGCAGCGTAGGCAGGAACACCAACCCCTATGGCTACACCTTC
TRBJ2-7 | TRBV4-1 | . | CASSQSAGDSYEQYF | TGCGCCAGCAGCCAATCGGCAGGTGACTCCTACGAGCAGTACTTC
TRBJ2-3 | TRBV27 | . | CASRYLAVDTQYF | TGTGCCAGCAGGTATCTAGCAGTAGATACGCAGTATTTT
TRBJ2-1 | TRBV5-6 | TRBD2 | CASRPTSGTNNEQFF | TGTGCCAGCAGACCAACTAGCGGGACAAACAATGAGCAGTTCTTC
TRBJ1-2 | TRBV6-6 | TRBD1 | CASSYPGQGGNYGYTF | TGTGCCAGCAGTTACCCCGGACAGGGCGGGAACTATGGCTACACCTTC
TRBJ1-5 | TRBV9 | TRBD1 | CASSVQPNRGPQHF | TGTGCCAGCAGCGTCCAACCTAACAGGGGGCCCCAGCATTTT
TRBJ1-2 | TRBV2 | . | CASSVIQGTNYGYTF | TGTGCCAGCAGTGTAATTCAGGGCACTAACTATGGCTACACCTTC
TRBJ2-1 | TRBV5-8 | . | CASSLYSSYNEQFF | TGTGCCAGCAGCTTGTATAGCTCCTACAATGAGCAGTTCTTC
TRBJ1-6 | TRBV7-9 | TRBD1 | CASSLGEGAFRDNSPLHF | TGTGCCAGCAGCTTAGGAGAGGGGGCGTTCCGAGATAATTCACCCCTCCACTTT
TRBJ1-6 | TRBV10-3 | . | CAIGGGLNSPLHF | TGTGCCATCGGGGGGGGGCTTAATTCACCCCTCCACTTT
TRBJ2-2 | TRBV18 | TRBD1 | CASSPTTGTGNTGELFF | TGTGCCAGCTCACCTACGACCGGGACAGGGAACACCGGGGAGCTGTTTTTT
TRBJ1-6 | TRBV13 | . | CASSLWGGRNSPLHF | TGTGCCAGCAGCTTATGGGGGGGTCGGAATTCACCCCTCCACTTT
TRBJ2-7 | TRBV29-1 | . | CSVVPNSGEQYF | TGCAGCGTTGTACCCAACAGCGGCGAGCAGTACTTC
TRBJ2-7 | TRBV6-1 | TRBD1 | CASTRTGVSEQYF | TGTGCCAGCACCAGAACAGGGGTAAGCGAGCAGTACTTC
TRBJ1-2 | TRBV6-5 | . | CASSGKSSYYGYTF | TGTGCCAGTTCAGGAAAATCGAGTTACTATGGCTACACCTTC
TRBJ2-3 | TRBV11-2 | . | CASSPTPRATDTQYF | TGTGCCAGCAGTCCTACCCCGCGGGCCACAGATACGCAGTATTTT
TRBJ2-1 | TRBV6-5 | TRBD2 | CASSLRAGGDNEQFF | TGTGCCAGCAGCCTCCGGGCCGGGGGGGACAATGAGCAGTTCTTC